A single sample is the source of the 11 T cell receptor beta chains below, sequenced in a study of response to subunit inactivated influenza vaccine. TCRdb fed the RT-PCR reads into MiXCR, producing one record per CDR3 protein. The profile shows roughly 460,000 distinct CDR3 sequences, approximately 11% of them singletons. This specimen consisted of PBMCs from blood, obtained about 40 days after vaccination. Receptors originate from a man aged 45-60 years who received an inactivated influenza vaccine.

CDR3: CASSAQGTRNEQYF. DNA for the CDR3: TGTGCCAGCAGCGCTCAGGGGACTCGGAACGAGCAGTACTTC. V and J are TRBV7-2 and TRBJ2-7; D might be TRBD1 or TRBD2, each matching 6 bases. Germline CDR1 and CDR2: SGHTA and FQGNSA. V lost 5 bases and J 5 bases, leaving 16 bases between the germline ends. The CDR3 is 14 amino acids.

The table lists this clonotype with a few counts. The chain joins TRBV6-1 to TRBJ1-6, with 12 nucleotides matching TRBD1. Germline assignment: CDR1 MNHNS and CDR2 SASEGT. This CDR3 contains 17 residues. The J segment lost 12 bases and the V segment lost 5 bases, leaving 14 bases of the junction unmatched. DNA for the CDR3: TGTGCCAGCAGTCGCAGGGGGACAGGGGGCGAAGTTAAACCCCTCCACTTT. Translation gives CASSRRGTGGEVKPLHF.

This chain connects TRBV21-1 to TRBJ2-3; the table's D call TRBD1 went unverified against the DNA. TRBV21-1 is a listed pseudogene. The CDR3 covers 16 residues. CDR3 bases: TGTGCCAGCAGCAAAGGAGGGCAGGGGCTCCCAGATACGCAGTATTTT. This codes for CASSKGGQGLPDTQYF.

There are a few counts of this clonotype. This rearrangement joins TRBV18 to TRBJ2-7, with TRBD1 matching 7 bases. Unmatched junction bases numbered 15, after V lost 3 bases and J lost 4 bases. The germline V gene encodes CDR1 KGHSH and CDR2 LQKENI. The CDR3 covers 17 residues. The CDR3 is CASSPNRGGRGYYEQYF. The CDR3 region has the DNA TGTGCCAGCTCACCCAACAGGGGTGGGAGAGGATATTACGAGCAGTACTTC.

This clonotype was recorded many times. The V and J genes are TRBV28 and TRBJ1-5; D uncertain. Germline CDR1 reads MDHEN; CDR2 reads SYDVKM. There are 15 residues in the CDR3. V was cut by 3 bases and J by 0 bases, with 9 bases left in between. Here the CDR3 DNA reads TGTGCCAGCAGTTTGTTGGCCAGTAGCAATCAGCCCCAGCATTTT. It specifies CASSLLASSNQPQHF.

This clonotype was recorded many times. This rearrangement joins TRBV12-3 or TRBV12-4 to TRBJ2-7; 10 nucleotides align to TRBD1. V shed 3 bases, J shed 4 bases, and the junction held 6 bases outside the gene matches. The CDR3 spans 15 residues. CDR3: CASSFLDRGSYEQYF. The CDR3 DNA reads TGTGCCAGCAGTTTTTTGGACAGGGGGTCATACGAGCAGTACTTC.

This clonotype was found many times. The chain carries TRBV7-9 and TRBJ2-7; 12 bases map to TRBD1. Trimming cost V 4 bases and J 6 bases; bases outside gene matches: 4. The length of the CDR3 is 14 residues. CDR1 and CDR2 from the germline V gene are SEHNR and FQNEAQ (reference sequence). CDR3 in DNA: TGTGCCAGCAGCTCCGGGACAGGGGGCCTCGAGCAGTACTTC. Protein: CASSSGTGGLEQYF.

This clonotype has ten or more counts. The chain has TRBV7-2 and TRBJ2-3; D is undetermined. The CDR3 extends over 17 amino acids. Trimming took off 5 bases at V and 2 bases at J, with 20 bases between the two ends. Germline values: CDR1 SGHTA, CDR2 FQGNSA. This CDR3 is CASSPPRALSNTDTQYF. Written as DNA, the CDR3 is TGTGCCAGCAGCCCCCCCCGGGCACTTTCCAACACAGATACGCAGTATTTT.

J is TRBJ2-7 and V is TRBV5-1, with a tentative D call TRBD1 (6 bases). This CDR3 is 14 amino acids long. Germline loops: CDR1 SGHRS, CDR2 YFSETQ. The V end was cut by 5 bases, the J end by 2 bases, with 14 bases between. CDR3 protein: CASRGARDPYEQYF. The CDR3 bases are TGCGCCAGCAGGGGGGCGAGGGACCCCTACGAGCAGTACTTC.

The V and J genes are TRBV20-1 and TRBJ2-5; 7 bases are a match to TRBD1. CDR3 size: 15 residues. Per germline, CDR1 DFQATT and CDR2 SNEGSKA (reference sequence). V shed 6 bases, J shed 3 bases, and the junction held 13 bases outside the gene matches. This chain's CDR3 is CSAPITGARKETQYF. Here the CDR3 DNA reads TGCAGTGCGCCGATAACAGGGGCGCGGAAAGAGACCCAGTACTTC.

In its sample, this clonotype was seen a few times. This rearrangement joins TRBV3-1 to TRBJ2-7; no firm D call. Germline V gene lookup returns CDR1 LGHDT and CDR2 YNNKEL (reference sequence). CDR3 length: 14 residues. V was shortened by 3 bases and J by 0 bases, with 9 bases between the two germline ends. The CDR3 region has the DNA TGTGCCAGCAGCCATTCTGGGTACTCCTACGAGCAGTACTTC. Translation: CASSHSGYSYEQYF.